The 24 T cell receptor beta chains below all came from one sample that was sequenced in a study of beta chain features in type 1 diabetes (dated by TCRdb to the late 2010s). Preparation of the library involved the immunoSEQ multiplex PCR assay. All of the isolated RNA was reverse transcribed with the High Capacity cDNA Reverse Transcription Kit, so expressed TCRB transcripts were sequenced. TCRdb limited this immuneACCESS table to in-frame rearrangements with V and J called. A share of clones is missing; checked studies link under half to unresolved V genes, and the rest is unexplained. The sample table records some 150,000 clones; approximately 8.8% of these occur just once. The top ten constitute 0.65% to 0.9% of the sample. Points the paper makes about the study in general: In all four CD4+ subsets, TCRB CDR3 length was moderately but significantly shorter in type 1 diabetes patients.

For these TCRs, the target antigens are not known. Sequenced material: central memory CD4+ T cells from blood. These receptors were obtained from a woman in her 30s with type 1 diabetes.

In this sample, this clone turned up a few times. CDR3 sequence reads: CASSPTAANYGYTF. The CDR3, as DNA: TGTGCCAGCTCACCAACGGCGGCTAACTATGGCTACACCTTC. J is TRBJ1-2 and V is TRBV18; D remains unclear. Deletions cut 2 bases from V and 0 bases from J, with 7 bases between. The CDR3 contains 14 residues. Germline V gene sequence: CDR1 KGHSH, CDR2 LQKENI.

The gene calls are TRBV21-1 and TRBJ2-7; the table's D call, TRBD1, was not checked against the DNA. TRBV21-1 is shown as a pseudogene. The CDR3 spans 13 residues. In DNA form, the CDR3 reads TGTGCCAGCGGGACAGGGGATGACTACGAGCAGTACTTC. Translated: CASGTGDDYEQYF.

The chain combines TRBV9 with TRBJ1-4, with a possible D match to TRBD1 (5 bases). Germline V gives CDR1 SGDLS, CDR2 YYNGEE. Trimming took off 0 bases at V and 5 bases at J, with 17 bases between the two ends. This CDR3 region has 17 residues. In nucleotides, the CDR3 is TGTGCCAGCAGCGTAGGAGTGCAGCGGGGCCTAAATGAAAAACTGTTTTTT. Translated, it gives CASSVGVQRGLNEKLFF.

CDR3 protein: CASSQEREQFF. CDR3 in DNA: TGTGCCAGCAGCCAAGAACGGGAGCAGTTCTTC. The chain has TRBV14 and TRBJ2-1; D unresolved. CDR1 SGHDN and CDR2 FVKESK come from the germline V gene. The CDR3 has 11 residues. Trimming shortened V by 0 bases and J by 10 bases, and 4 bases separated the two germline ends.

The rearrangement uses TRBV29-1 and TRBJ2-1; TRBD2 matches at 7 bases. Germline V gives CDR1 SQVTM, CDR2 ANQGSEA. The ends lost 6 bases at V and 9 bases at J; junction bases unmatched: 11. This CDR3 comprises 13 residues. CDR3 bases: TGCAGCGTCCATACGGGGGGAGAGGGTGAGCAGTTCTTC. Encoded protein: CSVHTGGEGEQFF.

The chain is built from TRBV19 and TRBJ2-7; 7 bases match TRBD1. CDR3 length: 12 residues. V was clipped by 5 bases and J by 3 bases; unmatched bases: 1. Germline loops: CDR1 LNHDA, CDR2 SQIVND (reference sequence). CDR3 amino acids: CASSRQGYEQYF. CDR3 in DNA: TGTGCCAGTAGTCGACAGGGCTACGAGCAGTACTTC. Drawing the rest from reference TRBV19 and TRBJ2-7, the complete variable domain is DGGITQSPKYLFRKEGQNVTLSCEQNLNHDAMYWYRQDPGQGLRLIYYSQIVNDFQKGDIAEGYSVSREKKESFPLTVTSAQKNPTAFYLCASSRQGYEQYFGPGTRLTVT.

This clone was recorded a few times. The genes are TRBV7-2 and TRBJ1-1, with D perhaps matching TRBD1 (6 bases). V dropped 4 bases and J dropped 6 bases, with 12 bases sitting between them. Germline CDR1 SGHTA, CDR2 FQGNSA. The CDR3 is 13 residues long. CDR3 amino acids: CASSYQGRSEAFF. CDR3 nucleotide sequence: TGTGCCAGCAGCTATCAGGGGCGGTCTGAAGCTTTCTTT.

This clone was seen a handful of times. The chain links TRBV7-3 to TRBJ2-1; D not certain. The V gene lost 5 bases and the J gene lost 6 bases, with 17 bases spanning the gap. The CDR3 length is 15 residues. Germline V CDR1 and CDR2: SGHTA, FQGTGA. CDR3 coding DNA: TGTGCCAGCAGCCCTACCCAGGTGACGACCAATGAGCAGTTCTTC. This sequence encodes CASSPTQVTTNEQFF.

This sequence joins TRBV6-6 and TRBJ2-5; D remains unclear. CDR3 size: 12 residues. Germline V gene lookup returns CDR1 MNHNY and CDR2 SVGAGI (reference sequence). With 4 bases removed from V and 4 bases from J, the gap between germline ends came to 7 bases. DNA of the CDR3: TGTGCCAGCAGTTCAGTTGGAGAGACCCAGTACTTC. It translates to CASSSVGETQYF.

This clone was counted only a few times. This chain links TRBV29-1 with TRBJ1-4, with D perhaps matching TRBD1 (5 bases). CDR1 SQVTM and CDR2 ANQGSEA come from the germline V gene. Trimming removed 1 base at V and 4 bases at J, with 10 bases between. The CDR3 runs to 14 residues. CDR3: CSVEGGVHNEKLFF. In DNA, the CDR3 is TGCAGCGTTGAAGGGGGGGTCCATAATGAAAAACTGTTTTTT.

This clone was counted only a few times. The V gene is TRBV29-1, the J gene TRBJ1-4, with TRBD1 matching 8 bases. The trim removed 6 bases at V and 3 bases at J, leaving 0 bases unmatched. CDR1 SQVTM and CDR2 ANQGSEA come from the germline V gene. The CDR3 covers 12 residues. The CDR3 DNA reads TGCAGCGTCAGGGGGCCTAATGAAAAACTGTTTTTT. This gives the protein CSVRGPNEKLFF.

The J gene is TRBJ1-1, the V gene TRBV19; the D is unclear. Germline V gives CDR1 LNHDA, CDR2 SQIVND (reference sequence). V lost 3 bases and J lost 1, with 6 bases in between. CDR3 size: 13 residues. Here the CDR3 reads CASSINKNTEAFF. CDR3 nucleotides: TGTGCCAGTAGTATTAATAAGAACACTGAAGCTTTCTTT.

This clone was seen at least ten times. The rearrangement links TRBV29-1 to TRBJ2-7, with D maybe TRBD2 (5 bases). V was pared by 3 bases and J by 4 bases, with 13 bases between. The germline V gene has CDR1 SQVTM and CDR2 ANQGSEA. This CDR3 has 13 residues. CDR3 sequence (DNA): TGCAGCGTTGAGGCCGGGATCGGGTACGAGCAGTACTTC. Its protein is CSVEAGIGYEQYF.

This clone appeared a few times. The chain carries TRBV6-5 and TRBJ2-6; D is undetermined. The CDR3 loop spans 15 amino acids. V lost 6 bases and J 0 bases, leaving 9 bases between the germline ends. The germline V gene has CDR1 MNHEY and CDR2 SVGAGI. CDR3 DNA: TGTGCCAGCAGCCGACTCGACTCTGGGGCCAACGTCCTGACTTTC. Protein product: CASSRLDSGANVLTF.

This clone was recorded a few times. The genes are TRBV2 and TRBJ1-5; no firm D call. The CDR3 contains 14 residues. With 2 bases removed from V and 4 bases from J, the gap between germline ends came to 9 bases. Germline loops: CDR1 SNHLY, CDR2 FYNNEI. The chain's CDR3 is CASSEMRKNQPQHF. CDR3 nucleotide sequence: TGTGCCAGCAGTGAAATGAGGAAAAATCAGCCCCAGCATTTT.

The chain uses TRBV27 and TRBJ2-7; D uncertain. The germline V and J ends were trimmed by 7 bases and 2 bases, with 12 bases remaining between them. Germline CDR1 is MNHEY and CDR2 is SMNVEV (reference sequence). The CDR3 totals 13 residues. The CDR3 loop is CASIQAYPYEQYF. The CDR3, as DNA: TGTGCCAGCATTCAGGCCTACCCCTACGAGCAGTACTTC.

The chain links TRBV5-1 to TRBJ1-1; D is ambiguous. Germline V gene data show CDR1 as SGHRS and CDR2 as YFSETQ. The V end was cut by 7 bases, the J end by 3 bases, with 13 bases between. The CDR3 runs 13 residues. CDR3 protein: CASHGEGYTEAFF. The CDR3, as DNA: TGCGCCAGCCACGGGGAGGGATACACTGAAGCTTTCTTT.

The rearrangement joins TRBV9 to TRBJ2-7, with 8 bases that match TRBD1. Germline V gene data show CDR1 as SGDLS and CDR2 as YYNGEE. This CDR3 contains 14 residues. V dropped 1 base and J dropped 6; count of bases not matched to a gene: 6. In DNA, the CDR3 is TGTGCCAGCAGCGTACAGTCAGGGGGCGGCGAGCAGTACTTC. This codes for CASSVQSGGGEQYF.

The V call is TRBV25-1, the J call TRBJ2-5; 8 bases map to TRBD2. The DNA end is more similar to TRBJ2-7, so the J call may be wrong. CDR1 and CDR2 from the germline V gene are MGHDK and SYGVNS. The CDR3 is 16 amino acids. The CDR3 DNA sequence: TGTGCCAGCAGTGAATCGGGCGGGAGGAGGTCCTACGAGCAGTACTTC. Encoded protein: CASSESGGRRSYEQYF.

The chain carries TRBV12-5 and TRBJ2-3, with no clear D. Germline-derived CDR1 and CDR2 are LGHNT and FRNRAP. Trimming pared 2 bases from V and 2 bases from J, leaving 8 bases between. The CDR3 extends over 14 amino acids. The CDR3 is CASGLIQITDTQYF. The DNA for the CDR3 is TGTGCTAGTGGTTTGATACAGATCACAGATACGCAGTATTTT.

This clone was picked up a small number of times. The rearrangement links TRBV30 to TRBJ2-1; D is possibly TRBD2 (6 bases). Germline loops: CDR1 GTSNPN, CDR2 SVGIG (reference sequence). Between the trimmed V and J ends, which lost 2 bases and 8 bases, there was a span of 16 bases. There are 14 residues in the CDR3. The CDR3 loop reads CAWSPGLHGDEQFF. The CDR3 DNA reads TGTGCCTGGAGTCCGGGACTCCACGGGGATGAGCAGTTCTTC. Complete variable domain (other parts from reference TRBV30 and TRBJ2-1): SQTIHQWPATLVQPVGSPLSLECTVEGTSNPNLYWYRQAAGRGLQLLFYSVGIGQISSEVPQNLSASRPQDRQFILSSKKLLLSDSGFYLCAWSPGLHGDEQFFGPGTRLTVL.

The chain uses TRBV7-9 and TRBJ2-3; TRBD2 agrees at 7 bases. The CDR3 sequence is 16 residues long. Losses at the gene ends were 6 bases for V and 0 bases for J; bases not matched to a gene: 9. The V gene's germline CDR1 is SEHNR and CDR2 FQNEAQ (reference sequence). For the CDR3, the DNA is TGTGCCAGCAGATCGATTCTAGCGGCTAGCACAGATACGCAGTATTTT. Translation gives CASRSILAASTDTQYF.

The V call is TRBV7-8, the J call TRBJ1-2, with D perhaps TRBD1 (5 bases). Germline values: CDR1 SGHVS, CDR2 FQNEAQ. Trimming cost V 1 base and J 5 bases, with 11 bases left between them. The CDR3 is 14 residues long. CDR3 region: CASSLGQQGYGYTF. The CDR3 bases are TGTGCCAGCAGCTTAGGTCAGCAGGGTTATGGCTACACCTTC. Full variable domain (rest looked up from reference TRBV7-8 and TRBJ1-2): GAGVSQSPRYKVAKRGQDVALRCDPISGHVSLFWYQQALGQGPEFLTYFQNEAQLDKSGLPSDRFFAERPEGSVSTLKIQRTQQEDSAVYLCASSLGQQGYGYTFGSGTRLTVV.

CDR3 residues: CASSWAGNEQFF. The DNA for the CDR3 is TGTGCCAGCAGTTGGGCGGGGAATGAGCAGTTCTTC. The chain recombines TRBV28 with TRBJ2-1; D is possibly TRBD2 (6 bases). Trimming shortened V by 4 bases and J by 7 bases, and 8 bases separated the two germline ends. The CDR3 has 12 residues. Germline assignment: CDR1 MDHEN and CDR2 SYDVKM. Together with reference TRBV28 and TRBJ2-1, the CDR3 gives the full variable domain: DVKVTQSSRYLVKRTGEKVFLECVQDMDHENMFWYRQDPGLGLRLIYFSYDVKMKEKGDIPEGYSVSREKKERFSLILESASTNQTSMYLCASSWAGNEQFFGPGTRLTVL.